This TCR beta chain stems from a study of blood T cell repertoires in COVID-19. Study as a whole: T cells, B-cell-depleted T cells, or PBMCs supplied cDNA or gDNA.

Original data processing: Counts of nucleated cells, estimated from reference gene primer amplification, were obtained. Assay: immunoSEQ multiplex PCR; the TCRdb copy retains only in-frame clones and omits some. That table furnishes V, J and clone size, whereas the DNA furnished D and trimming. The sample holds around 250,000 clones, over 80% seen once. This CDR3 region has 15 residues. CDR1 is MDHEN and CDR2 is SYDVKM in the germline V gene. Trimming cost V 2 bases and J 9 bases; bases outside gene matches: 8. The sequence was collected from a man aged 25-40 years who had recovered from COVID-19. The chain has TRBV28 and TRBJ2-1; 9 nucleotides match TRBD2. The sample comprised peripheral blood. CDR3: CASSLRGGAIGEQFF. CDR3 DNA sequence: TGTGCCAGCAGTTTACGCGGGGGGGCGATCGGTGAGCAGTTCTTC.